This T cell receptor beta chain appears in the sequencing data of a study of glioma-infiltrating T cells. General observations from the study: Tissue-blood divergence was below expectation in non-neoplastic patients, above in gliomas.

This clonotype was recorded many times. Its specificity is unknown. CDR1 is MDHEN and CDR2 is SYDVKM in the germline V gene. This CDR3 has 13 amino acids. After removal of 10 bases from V and 4 bases from J, the junction contained 6 bases not matched to a gene. The iRepertoire nested amplicon-rescue multiplex PCR amplified TCR alpha and beta CDR3s from RNA. TCRdb called the multiplex PCR reads again in MiXCR, with one record for every CDR3 protein. This table holds roughly 40,000 distinct CDR3 sequences, 20% to 25% found once. The V gene is TRBV28, the J gene TRBJ2-2; 7 bases align to TRBD1. The sequence derives from a human donor with low-grade glioma or glioblastoma, undergoing nonglioma brain surgery, or in good health (not recorded which). The sequenced sample was glioma tissue, nonneoplastic brain tissue, or PBMCs (not recorded which). This CDR3 is CATFRTGTGELFF. The CDR3 nucleotides read TGTGCCACCTTTAGGACAGGCACCGGGGAGCTGTTTTTT.